The source of this TCR beta chain is a study of early T cells in non-severe SARS-CoV-2 infection. At the level of the study: Chains were not paired, and sequencing was done on bulk RNA from unsorted whole blood.

V was clipped by 7 bases and J by 2 bases, with 6 bases between them. The CDR3 sequence is 13 residues long. Individual cDNA molecules received unique molecular identifiers. A single record per CDR3 protein comes from TCRdb applying MiXCR to the 5' RACE reads. The table lists about 54,000 distinct CDR3 sequences, about 7.6% of them singletons, with 8% to 11% in the top ten. About this clonotype itself: Its matching antigen is unknown.

Study-wide findings and caveats: There was a bias toward anti-spike CD8 responses in VDJdb matching, which missed private and CD4 specificities.

Sample: whole blood, taken at baseline. This receptor was identified in an adult who was a healthcare worker with PCR-confirmed SARS-CoV-2 infection or an uninfected control (not recorded which). This sequence joins TRBV12-3 or TRBV12-4 and TRBJ2-6, with unresolved D. In DNA, the CDR3 is TGTGCCAGCACCAACACTGGGGCCAACGTCCTGACTTTC. Its translation: CASTNTGANVLTF.